This T cell receptor (beta chain) emerged from a study of CD8 T cells in Susac syndrome (dated 2019 in TCRdb). Looking at the study overall: The study used repertoire sequencing to test whether antigen drove CD8+ T cell activation and differentiation in Susac syndrome. Study-wide conclusions, independent of this receptor: The number of individuals in the TCR sequencing and HLA analysis was recognized as being relatively small.

Peripheral blood CD8+ and CD4+ T cells from healthy donors, Susac syndrome patients and multiple sclerosis patients were profiled by high-throughput TCR beta sequencing. Multiple sclerosis controls were treatment-naive patients with stable or active relapsing-remitting disease fulfilling revised McDonald criteria. Bulk CD8+ and CD4+ T cells were purified by magnetic negative isolation, while CD8+ TEMRA cells were enriched using FACS. Blood was drawn into EDTA tubes, processed within 24 hours, and PBMCs were isolated by density gradient centrifugation. PBMCs intended for TCR sequencing were cryopreserved in liquid nitrogen and were subsequently thawed in a 37 degrees C water bath. The sorted or isolated CD4+, CD8+ and CD8+ TEMRA cells reached a purity of at least 90%. On this clonotype itself: The antigen it recognizes is unknown. No much larger clone exists at a distance of one base, and base qualities are not known.

According to the germline V gene (reference sequence), CDR1 reads DFQATT and CDR2 reads SNEGSKA. The CDR3 covers 13 residues, taking in both the cysteine and the phenylalanine. Of all the DNA, just the CDR3 is kept, 39 bases in frame from base 1. V is pruned by 6 bases and J by 4 bases, leaving 8 bases of the junction without a gene match. RNA was extracted using the RNeasy kit, and roughly 0.5 to 1 microgram was reverse transcribed with random hexamers. TCR beta CDR3 regions were amplified with the immunoSEQ multiplex PCR assay covering 54 Vbeta and 13 Jbeta segments. PCR amplification bias was corrected using a synthetic template baseline for primer optimization and computational correction. The authors processed their data as follows. Only productive sequences were kept, with reads annotated to V, D and J genes according to IMGT and analyzed in immunoSEQ Analyzer. Clonality was calculated as one minus the Shannon entropy normalized by log2 of the number of productive unique sequences. Public and private clones were assessed among the 100 most prevalent clones of each patient and control. Clones were defined as Susac-specific when absent from the healthy and MS cohorts, from about 1,100 published viral clones and from other ImmuneACCESS disease sequences. TCRdb itself trimmed the public reads at Q25 with fastp, ran MiXCR and retained productive beta chains. Identical CDR3 proteins give one entry, which carries the most common genes and DNA. These V and J calls are TCRdb output, not the study's own analysis. The sample data list 190,000 or so distinct CDR3 sequences, and more than 85% of these were observed just once. Clones ranked in the top ten supply about 0.08% of the sample.

The sequence joins TRBV20-1 to TRBJ2-7; 8 bases in between match TRBD2. This clonotype was sampled from a human donor with multiple sclerosis. The sample comprised CD4+ T cells from PBMCs. CDR3 sequence: CSALSGVKYEQYF. The sequenced DNA is TGCAGTGCCCTTAGCGGGGTTAAATACGAGCAGTACTTC.